The text below deals with one T cell receptor beta chain. Antigen specificity is unknown. This entry belongs to a study of T cells expressing NK-cell markers. Study-wide context: One of eight sequenced donors was HCMV-seronegative; the other seven were seropositive.

Libraries used 5'RACE template switching adding universal primer site and UMIs. TCRdb reanalyzed the 5' RACE reads, giving one entry per CDR3 protein sequence and no DNA. This sample's table has around 21,000 distinct CDR3 sequences. Study findings and constraints: The study found these clonotypes also leading the CD3+CD56-NKG2C+ fraction in a few donors. Roughly 6 of the donors carried dominant NKG2C+ clonotypes that took up roughly 1.0-7.0% of their CD8+ T cells.

This CDR3 has 16 residues. Germline V gene data show CDR1 as SGHTA and CDR2 as FQGNSA. The receptor was isolated from a man aged 18 to 69 in good health. The chain employs TRBV7-2 and TRBJ2-5; checking the TCRdb D call of TRBD2 is not possible without DNA. Sequenced material: blood T cells: a sorted CD56 or NKG2C T cell subset, CD4+ or CD8+ T cells, or bulk PBMC T cells (not recorded which). Here the CDR3 reads CASSSETSGGRETQYF.